This TCR beta chain was sequenced in a study of beta chain features in type 1 diabetes. Study-wide findings and caveats: Researchers reported that naive, central memory and Treg TCRB repertoires appeared more similar in patients than in healthy donors. In cDNA sequencing, cells with high TCR expression could be over-represented. When Type 1 diabetes patients were examined, their TCRB CDR3s proved moderately but significantly shorter in all four CD4+ subsets.

Sorting of CD4+ naive, central memory, regulatory and stem cell-like memory cells was performed via CD45RO/CCR7/CD25/CD127/CD95/CD27. Germline-derived CDR1 and CDR2 are SGHRS and YFSETQ. Trimming stripped 4 bases from V and 6 bases from J, with 17 bases between. CDR3 length: 14 residues. Concerning this clone: Its specificity is not known.

Since all of the isolated RNA was reverse transcribed, expressed TCRB transcripts were what got sequenced. Only in-frame clones appear in the TCRdb table, and some are missing; sequencing was by immunoSEQ multiplex PCR. The table shows about 620,000 clones, with about 16% occurring only once. Sequencing used naive CD4+ T cells from blood. The chain combines TRBV5-1 with TRBJ2-7; D might be TRBD1 (6 bases). The clonotype was recovered from a man aged 18 to 29 in good health. The CDR3 DNA sequence: TGCGCCAGCAGCCCCGCACAGGGAAGGGGCGAGCAGTACTTC. Translated: CASSPAQGRGEQYF.